The 19 T cell receptor beta chains listed next were all sequenced from one sample in a study of PD-1 blockade in classical Hodgkin lymphoma. Each and every patient relapsed after autologous stem cell transplantation, and patients got differing brentuximab vedotin exposure. Assay: immunoSEQ multiplex PCR; the TCRdb copy retains only in-frame clones and omits some. The sample consists of fewer than 110,000 clones, approximately 90% of them appearing once. The source material was peripheral blood mononuclear cells (PBMCs), sampled before the second cycle of nivolumab. The receptors originated from a human donor with classical Hodgkin lymphoma.

The sample holds one count of this clone. The chain carries TRBV28 and TRBJ1-2, with 7 nucleotides matching TRBD1. The CDR3 is 14 residues long. Germline CDR1 is MDHEN and CDR2 is SYDVKM. V was pared by 5 bases and J by 2 bases, with 5 bases of the junction left unmatched. CDR3 loop: CASSPGGTNYGYTF. The CDR3, as DNA: TGTGCCAGCAGTCCAGGGGGGACCAACTATGGCTACACCTTC.

This chain joins TRBV7-6 and TRBJ2-1, with 9 bases aligning to TRBD2. The CDR3 is made up of 16 amino acids. Germline V CDR1 and CDR2: SGHVS, FNYEAQ. Trimming took 5 bases from V and 9 from J; bases not matched to a gene: 14. Here the CDR3 reads CASSPLRGRGSGEQFF. CDR3 nucleotides: TGTGCCAGCAGCCCCCTTCGCGGGAGGGGTTCGGGTGAGCAGTTCTTC.

The rearrangement uses TRBV6-1 and TRBJ2-7; TRBD1 agrees at 9 bases. Looked up from germline, CDR1 is MNHNS and CDR2 is SASEGT. V gave up 4 bases and J gave up 3 bases; unmatched junction bases: 7. This CDR3 contains 15 residues. The CDR3 bases are TGTGCCAGCAGTGGGTTGGGGACAGGGCACTACGAGCAGTACTTC. Its translation is CASSGLGTGHYEQYF.

The chain has TRBV28 and TRBJ2-2; possible D gene TRBD1, 6 bases. CDR1 and CDR2 from the germline V gene are MDHEN and SYDVKM. The CDR3 is 16 amino acids. Trimming took off 3 bases at V and 4 bases at J, with 15 bases between the two ends. The CDR3 DNA reads TGTGCCAGCAGTTTCCTCCTAGCAGGGGCCACCGGGGAGCTGTTTTTT. Protein product: CASSFLLAGATGELFF.

This clone was observed a single time. The DNA is omitted, as the CDR3 cannot be located on it reliably, and the CDR3 follows TCRdb's listing. V gene TRBV29-1 combines with J gene TRBJ1-2. Germline V lookup: CDR1 SQVTM, CDR2 ANQGSEA. 10 amino acids form the CDR3, both terminal residues included. CDR3 loop: CSVEWGKGTF.

The rearrangement links TRBV5-4 to TRBJ2-7; D is perhaps TRBD1 (6 bases). V was clipped by 2 bases and J by 5 bases, with 14 bases between them. Germline assignment: CDR1 SGHNT and CDR2 YYREEE (reference sequence). The CDR3 extends over 14 amino acids. CDR3 in DNA: TGTGCCAGCAGCTTTTTGGGGGCGACTAACGAGCAGTACTTC. Translating it yields CASSFLGATNEQYF.

The chain carries TRBV6-1 and TRBJ2-3, with D perhaps matching TRBD1 or TRBD2 (5 bases each). Germline V gene sequence: CDR1 MNHNS, CDR2 SASEGT. There are 17 residues in the CDR3. V lost 1 base to trimming and J lost 6 bases, with 20 bases between them. Here the CDR3 reads CASSEGLGPRVTDTQYF. The CDR3 nucleotides read TGTGCCAGCAGTGAAGGGTTGGGACCCCGGGTAACGGATACGCAGTATTTT.

This clone was seen a few times. The chain carries TRBV10-3 and TRBJ2-2; 8 nucleotides line up with TRBD1. V shed 2 bases, J shed 6 bases, and the junction held 2 bases outside the gene matches. Germline V gene lookup returns CDR1 ENHRY and CDR2 SYGVKD. There are 14 residues in the CDR3. CDR3 loop: CAISEATGAGELFF. CDR3 bases: TGTGCCATCAGTGAGGCGACAGGGGCCGGGGAGCTGTTTTTT.

This chain connects TRBV19 to TRBJ1-5; TRBD1 is a possible D gene (5 bases). Germline V CDR1 and CDR2: LNHDA, SQIVND (reference sequence). Trimming left V 5 bases short and J 5 bases short, with 16 bases between. The CDR3 contains 15 residues. As DNA, the CDR3 is TGTGCCAGTAGTGCCTGGGGCTTAGCGGATCAGCCCCAGCATTTT. Its translation: CASSAWGLADQPQHF.

This clone was observed a single time. The CDR3 sequence: CATSSSGTSKIGELFF. CDR3 bases: TGTGCCACCAGCAGCTCCGGGACTAGCAAAATCGGGGAGCTGTTTTTT. This rearrangement joins TRBV15 to TRBJ2-2, with 9 bases aligning to TRBD2. The CDR3 length is 16 residues. J lost 7 bases, V lost 3 bases, and 9 bases had no gene match. The germline gives CDR1 LNHNV, CDR2 YYDKDF (reference sequence).

On this clone: Other DNA sequences of this sample code for an identical CDR3. The chain carries TRBV9 and TRBJ1-5; D unclear. Looked up from germline, CDR1 is SGDLS and CDR2 is YYNGEE. The germline V and J ends were trimmed by 0 bases and 0 bases, with 4 bases remaining between them. The CDR3 is 14 residues long. In nucleotides, the CDR3 is TGTGCCAGCAGCGTAGACGGTAGCAATCAGCCCCAGCATTTT. This sequence encodes CASSVDGSNQPQHF.

This chain uses TRBV6-5 with TRBJ2-7, with 7 bases aligning to TRBD1. Losses at the gene ends were 0 bases for V and 2 bases for J; bases not matched to a gene: 4. The CDR3 is made up of 15 amino acids. Germline CDR1 and CDR2: MNHEY and SVGAGI. The CDR3, as DNA: TGTGCCAGCAGTTACTCTCCGCAGGGGGCCTACGAGCAGTACTTC. Translated: CASSYSPQGAYEQYF.

In this sample, this clone turned up many times. The chain uses TRBV7-9 and TRBJ1-5; 8 bases align to TRBD1. Germline trimming cut 6 bases from V and 15 bases from J; bases unmatched to any gene: 10. Germline V CDR1 and CDR2: SEHNR, FQNEAQ (reference sequence). This CDR3 is built from 12 residues. CDR3 sequence reads: CASRLGTGLWHF. In DNA form, the CDR3 reads TGTGCCAGCAGACTAGGGACAGGTCTGTGGCATTTT.

The V gene is TRBV10-3, the J gene TRBJ1-1, with D possibly matching TRBD1 (6 bases). This CDR3 region has 14 residues. Trimming took off 6 bases at V and 2 bases at J, with 13 bases between the two ends. The germline CDR1 and CDR2 sequences are ENHRY and SYGVKD. This CDR3 reads CAISDDRRNTEAFF. The CDR3 coding sequence is TGTGCCATCAGCGACGACAGGAGAAACACTGAAGCTTTCTTT.

The chain combines TRBV9 with TRBJ2-2; D may be TRBD1 or TRBD2 (5 bases each). V was pared by 0 bases and J by 4 bases, with 10 bases between. The CDR3 extends over 15 amino acids. The V gene's germline CDR1 is SGDLS and CDR2 YYNGEE. Written as DNA, the CDR3 is TGTGCCAGCAGCGTAGCGGGGACCTCCACCGGGGAGCTGTTTTTT. The encoded protein is CASSVAGTSTGELFF.

The chain joins TRBV10-3 to TRBJ1-3; maybe TRBD1 (6 bases). The CDR3 loop spans 18 amino acids. Germline V gene lookup returns CDR1 ENHRY and CDR2 SYGVKD. The germline V and J ends were trimmed by 4 bases and 4 bases, with 23 bases remaining between them. CDR3 in DNA: TGTGCCATCAGTGGTAACGTTGAGGGGGGGCAGGTCGGAAACACCATATATTTT. It codes for CAISGNVEGGQVGNTIYF.

Concerning this clone: At one end the junction does not follow the germline gene, possibly because of a read error. The CDR3 spells CAISESTGEDEQYF. The CDR3 region has the DNA TGTGCCATCAGTGAGTCGACAGGGGAAGACGAGCAGTACTTC. The rearrangement links TRBV6-5 to TRBJ2-7; 8 nucleotides match TRBD1. Germline CDR1 reads MNHEY; CDR2 reads SVGAGI. CDR3 size: 14 residues.

The chain couples TRBV27 to TRBJ1-1; D might be TRBD1 (5 bases). Trimming stripped 6 bases from V and 2 bases from J, with 10 bases between. CDR1 and CDR2 (germline): MNHEY, SMNVEV (reference sequence). The CDR3 spans 13 residues. This CDR3 is CASRGVVNTEAFF. CDR3 DNA sequence: TGTGCCAGCAGGGGGGTAGTCAACACTGAAGCTTTCTTT.

This clone was detected only a few times. The chain is built from TRBV29-1 and TRBJ1-2; TRBD1 might be the D (5 bases). V was clipped by 4 bases and J by 8 bases, with 8 bases between them. CDR1 and CDR2 (germline): SQVTM, ANQGSEA. The CDR3 length is 10 residues. The CDR3 protein is CSVVRGGYTF. The CDR3 DNA follows: TGCAGCGTTGTTAGGGGCGGCTACACCTTC.